This entry describes one T cell receptor (beta chain). Antigen specificity is unknown. This specimen belongs to a study of shared clonotypes between healthy human individuals. Points from the study as a whole: It was the non-shared clonotypes that had lower generation probabilities than clonotypes shared by all four donors. An effect of sequencing depth on clonotype sharing among donors was expected.

It was CD45RO-negative cells, positively selected for CCR7, that made up naive CD8 cells, with terminally differentiated effector memory CD45RA+ cells excluded. The assay ran at deep level. TCRdb keeps only in-frame clones here, not all; method: immunoSEQ multiplex PCR. The sample lists around 1,900,000 clones, over 85% occurring once. The receptor was derived from a man between 18 and 29 years old in good health. Some clones in this sample may be carry-over from other donors' samples. The specimen sequenced was naive CD8+ T cells from PBMCs.

CDR3 residues: CASSVRGSSSEQYF. Here the CDR3 DNA reads TGTGCCAGCAGTGTCAGGGGGTCGTCTTCCGAGCAGTACTTC. This sequence joins TRBV27 and TRBJ2-7; 7 bases are a match to TRBD1. V dropped 5 bases and J dropped 6; count of bases not matched to a gene: 10. There are 14 residues in the CDR3. The germline gives CDR1 MNHEY, CDR2 SMNVEV (reference sequence).